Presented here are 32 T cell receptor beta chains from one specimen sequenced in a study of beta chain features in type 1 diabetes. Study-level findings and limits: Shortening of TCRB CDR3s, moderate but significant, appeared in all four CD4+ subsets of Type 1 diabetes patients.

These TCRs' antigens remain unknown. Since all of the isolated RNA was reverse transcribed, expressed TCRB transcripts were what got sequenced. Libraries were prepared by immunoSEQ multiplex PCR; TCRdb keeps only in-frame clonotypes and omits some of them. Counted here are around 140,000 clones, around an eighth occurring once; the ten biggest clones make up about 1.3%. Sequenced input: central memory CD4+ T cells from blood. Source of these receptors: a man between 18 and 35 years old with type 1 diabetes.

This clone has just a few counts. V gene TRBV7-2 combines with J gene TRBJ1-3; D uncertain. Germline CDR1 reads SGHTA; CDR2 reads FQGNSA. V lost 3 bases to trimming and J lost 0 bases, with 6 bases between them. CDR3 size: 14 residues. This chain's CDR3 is CASSLWASGNTIYF. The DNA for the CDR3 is TGTGCCAGCAGCTTGTGGGCCTCTGGAAACACCATATATTTT.

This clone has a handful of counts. CDR3 bases: TGTGCCAGCAGCAGAGGGTGGAGTACAGATACGCAGTATTTT. Translated, it gives CASSRGWSTDTQYF. The gene calls are TRBV21-1 and TRBJ2-3; the listed D gene, TRBD2, was not tested against the DNA. TRBV21-1 is a listed pseudogene. The CDR3 sequence is 14 residues long.

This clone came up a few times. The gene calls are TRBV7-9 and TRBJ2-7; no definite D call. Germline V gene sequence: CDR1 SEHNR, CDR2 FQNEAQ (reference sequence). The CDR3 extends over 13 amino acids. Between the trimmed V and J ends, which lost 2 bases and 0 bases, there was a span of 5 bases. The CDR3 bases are TGTGCCAGCAGCTTATCAAGCTCCTACGAGCAGTACTTC. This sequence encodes CASSLSSSYEQYF.

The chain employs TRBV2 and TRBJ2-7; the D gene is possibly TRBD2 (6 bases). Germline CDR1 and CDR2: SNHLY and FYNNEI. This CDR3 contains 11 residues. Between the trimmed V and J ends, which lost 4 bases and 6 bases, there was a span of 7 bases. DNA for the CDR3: TGTGCCAGCAGTGGGGAGGTCGAGCAGTACTTC. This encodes CASSGEVEQYF. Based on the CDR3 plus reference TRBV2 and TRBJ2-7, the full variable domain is EPEVTQTPSHQVTQMGQEVILRCVPISNHLYFYWYRQILGQKVEFLVSFYNNEISEKSEIFDDQFSVERPDGSNFTLKIRSTKLEDSAMYFCASSGEVEQYFGPGTRLTVT.

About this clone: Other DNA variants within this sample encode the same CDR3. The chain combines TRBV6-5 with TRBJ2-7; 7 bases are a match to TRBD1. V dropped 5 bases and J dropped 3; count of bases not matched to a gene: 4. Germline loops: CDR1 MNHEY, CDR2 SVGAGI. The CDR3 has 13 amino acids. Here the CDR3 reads CASSPGTVYEQYF. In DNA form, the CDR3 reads TGTGCCAGCAGTCCCGGGACAGTCTACGAGCAGTACTTC.

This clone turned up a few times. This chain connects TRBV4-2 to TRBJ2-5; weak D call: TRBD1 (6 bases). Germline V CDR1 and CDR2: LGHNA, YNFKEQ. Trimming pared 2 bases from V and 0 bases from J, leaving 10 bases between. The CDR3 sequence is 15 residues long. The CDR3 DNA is TGTGCCAGCAGCCAAAATACAGGGTACCAAGAGACCCAGTACTTC. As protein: CASSQNTGYQETQYF.

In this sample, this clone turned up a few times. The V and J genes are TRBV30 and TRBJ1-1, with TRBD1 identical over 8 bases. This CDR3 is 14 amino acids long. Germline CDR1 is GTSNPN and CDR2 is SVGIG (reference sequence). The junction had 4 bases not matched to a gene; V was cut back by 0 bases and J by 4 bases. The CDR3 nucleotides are TGTGCCTGGAGTGTACAACAGGGGGGCACTGAAGCTTTCTTT. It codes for CAWSVQQGGTEAFF.

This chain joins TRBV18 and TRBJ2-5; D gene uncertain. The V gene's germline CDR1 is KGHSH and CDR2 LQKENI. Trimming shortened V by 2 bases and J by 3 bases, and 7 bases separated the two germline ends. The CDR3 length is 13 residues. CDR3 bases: TGTGCCAGCTCACCAGTTAGGAAAGAGACCCAGTACTTC. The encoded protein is CASSPVRKETQYF.

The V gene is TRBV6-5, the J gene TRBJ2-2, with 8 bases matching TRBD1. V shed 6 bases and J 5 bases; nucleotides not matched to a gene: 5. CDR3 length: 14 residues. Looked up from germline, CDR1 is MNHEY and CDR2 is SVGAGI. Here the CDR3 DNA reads TGTGCCAGCAGAGGACAGGGAAGGACCGGGGAGCTGTTTTTT. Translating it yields CASRGQGRTGELFF.

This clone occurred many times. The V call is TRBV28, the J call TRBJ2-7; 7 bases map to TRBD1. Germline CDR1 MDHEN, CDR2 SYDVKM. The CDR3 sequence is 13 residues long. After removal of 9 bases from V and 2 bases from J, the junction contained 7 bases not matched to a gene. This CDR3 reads CASGGQSPYEQYF. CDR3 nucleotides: TGTGCCAGTGGGGGACAGTCGCCCTACGAGCAGTACTTC.

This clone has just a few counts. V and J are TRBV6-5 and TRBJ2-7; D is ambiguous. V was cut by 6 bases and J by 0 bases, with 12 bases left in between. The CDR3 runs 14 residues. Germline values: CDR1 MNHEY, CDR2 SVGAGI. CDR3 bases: TGTGCCAGCAGGGAGCCCTTCCCCTCCTACGAGCAGTACTTC. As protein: CASREPFPSYEQYF.

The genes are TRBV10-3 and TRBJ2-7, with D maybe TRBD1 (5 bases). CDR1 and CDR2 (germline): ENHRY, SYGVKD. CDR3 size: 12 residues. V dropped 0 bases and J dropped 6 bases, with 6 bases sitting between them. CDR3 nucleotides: TGTGCCATCAGTGAGTCCCAGGGCGAGCAGTACTTC. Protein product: CAISESQGEQYF.

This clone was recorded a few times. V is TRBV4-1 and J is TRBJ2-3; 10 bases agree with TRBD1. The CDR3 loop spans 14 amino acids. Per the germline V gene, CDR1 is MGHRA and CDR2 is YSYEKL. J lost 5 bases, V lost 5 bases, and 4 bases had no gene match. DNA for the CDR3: TGCGCCAGCAGCTGGGGGACAGGGGAAGATACGCAGTATTTT. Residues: CASSWGTGEDTQYF.

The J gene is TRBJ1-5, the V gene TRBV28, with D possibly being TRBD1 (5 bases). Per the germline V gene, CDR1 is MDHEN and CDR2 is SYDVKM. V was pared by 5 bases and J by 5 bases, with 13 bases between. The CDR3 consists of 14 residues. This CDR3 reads CASSRTTSDQPQHF. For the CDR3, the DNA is TGTGCCAGCAGTAGGACAACGAGCGATCAGCCCCAGCATTTT.

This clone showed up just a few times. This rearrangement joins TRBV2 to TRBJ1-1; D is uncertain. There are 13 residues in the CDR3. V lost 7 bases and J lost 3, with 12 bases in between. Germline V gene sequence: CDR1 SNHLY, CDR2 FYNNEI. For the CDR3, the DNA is TGTGCCAGCACCAATGAGTGGGACACTGAAGCTTTCTTT. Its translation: CASTNEWDTEAFF.

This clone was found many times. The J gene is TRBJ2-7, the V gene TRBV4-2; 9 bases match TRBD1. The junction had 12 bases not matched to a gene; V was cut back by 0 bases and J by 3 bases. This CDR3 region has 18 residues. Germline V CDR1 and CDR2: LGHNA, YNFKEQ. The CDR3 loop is CASSQDTGGVGNYYEQYF. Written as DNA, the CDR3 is TGTGCCAGCAGCCAAGATACAGGGGGCGTCGGTAACTACTACGAGCAGTACTTC.

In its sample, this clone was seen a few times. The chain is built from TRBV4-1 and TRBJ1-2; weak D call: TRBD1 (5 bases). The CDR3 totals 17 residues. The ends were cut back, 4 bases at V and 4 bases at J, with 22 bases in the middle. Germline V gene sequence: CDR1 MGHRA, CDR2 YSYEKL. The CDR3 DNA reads TGCGCCAGCAGCCCCTCCGGTTCTCGGGGGGGGACCTATGGCTACACCTTC. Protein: CASSPSGSRGGTYGYTF.

The DNA of the CDR3 is TGTGCCTGGAGTGTGAAGGGAGCAAGTTCACCCCTCCACTTT. This codes for CAWSVKGASSPLHF. J is TRBJ1-6 and V is TRBV30; D not certain. CDR3 length: 14 amino acids. The germline V and J ends were trimmed by 0 bases and 9 bases, with 12 bases remaining between them. Germline-derived CDR1 and CDR2 are GTSNPN and SVGIG (reference sequence).

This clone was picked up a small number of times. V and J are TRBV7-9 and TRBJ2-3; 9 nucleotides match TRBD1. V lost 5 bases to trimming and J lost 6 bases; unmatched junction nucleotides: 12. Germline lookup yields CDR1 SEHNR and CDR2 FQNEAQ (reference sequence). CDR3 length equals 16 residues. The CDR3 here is CASSRSGQGRRDTQYF. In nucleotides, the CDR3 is TGTGCCAGCAGCCGATCGGGACAGGGAAGGAGGGATACGCAGTATTTT.

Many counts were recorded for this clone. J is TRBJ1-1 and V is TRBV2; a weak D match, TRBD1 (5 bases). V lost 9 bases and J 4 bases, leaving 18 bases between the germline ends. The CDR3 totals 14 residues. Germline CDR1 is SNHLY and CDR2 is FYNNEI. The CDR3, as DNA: TGTGCCAGTGGGAAGGCAGCCGGGGCCACTGAAGCTTTCTTT. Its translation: CASGKAAGATEAFF.

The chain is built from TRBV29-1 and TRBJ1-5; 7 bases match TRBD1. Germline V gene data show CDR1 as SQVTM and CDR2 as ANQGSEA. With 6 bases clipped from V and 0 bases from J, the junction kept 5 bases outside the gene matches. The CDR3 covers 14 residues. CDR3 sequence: CSVSDRDSNQPQHF. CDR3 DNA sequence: TGCAGCGTCTCCGACAGGGATAGCAATCAGCCCCAGCATTTT.

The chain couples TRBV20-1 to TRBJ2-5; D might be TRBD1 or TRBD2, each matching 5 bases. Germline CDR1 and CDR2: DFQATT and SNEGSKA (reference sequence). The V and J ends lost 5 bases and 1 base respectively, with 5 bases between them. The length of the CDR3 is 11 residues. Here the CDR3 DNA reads TGCAGTGCTGGGACCCAAGAGACCCAGTACTTC. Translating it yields CSAGTQETQYF.

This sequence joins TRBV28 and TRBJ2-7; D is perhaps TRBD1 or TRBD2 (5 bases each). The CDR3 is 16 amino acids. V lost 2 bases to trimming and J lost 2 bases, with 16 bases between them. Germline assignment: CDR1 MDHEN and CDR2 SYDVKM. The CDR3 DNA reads TGTGCCAGCAGTTTAGGTGGGTTGGGGGATCCCTACGAGCAGTACTTC. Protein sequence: CASSLGGLGDPYEQYF.

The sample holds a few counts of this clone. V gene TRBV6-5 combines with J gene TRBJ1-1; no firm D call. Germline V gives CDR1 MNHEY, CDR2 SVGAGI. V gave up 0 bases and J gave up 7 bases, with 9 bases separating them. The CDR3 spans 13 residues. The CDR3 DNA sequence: TGTGCCAGCAGTTACTCGAAGGCCAGTGAAGCTTTCTTT. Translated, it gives CASSYSKASEAFF.

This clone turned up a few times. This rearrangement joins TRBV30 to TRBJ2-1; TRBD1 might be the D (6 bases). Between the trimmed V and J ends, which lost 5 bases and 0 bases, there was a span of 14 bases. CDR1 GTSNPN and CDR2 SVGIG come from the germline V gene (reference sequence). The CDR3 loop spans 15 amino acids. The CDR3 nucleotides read TGTGCCTGGGACCCCGGGACATACTCCTACAATGAGCAGTTCTTC. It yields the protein CAWDPGTYSYNEQFF.

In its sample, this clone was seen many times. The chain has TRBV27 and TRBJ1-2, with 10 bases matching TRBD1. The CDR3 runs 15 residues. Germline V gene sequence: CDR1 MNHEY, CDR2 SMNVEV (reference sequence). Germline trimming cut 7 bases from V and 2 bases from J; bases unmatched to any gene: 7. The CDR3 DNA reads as TGTGCCAGCAATTCCGGGACAGGGGTGAACTATGGCTACACCTTC. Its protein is CASNSGTGVNYGYTF.

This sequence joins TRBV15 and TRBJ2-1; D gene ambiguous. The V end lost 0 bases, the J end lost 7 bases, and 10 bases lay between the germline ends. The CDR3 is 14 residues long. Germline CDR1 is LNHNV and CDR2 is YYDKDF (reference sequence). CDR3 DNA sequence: TGTGCCACCAGCAGAGATCAGATTGGGAATGAGCAGTTCTTC. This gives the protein CATSRDQIGNEQFF.

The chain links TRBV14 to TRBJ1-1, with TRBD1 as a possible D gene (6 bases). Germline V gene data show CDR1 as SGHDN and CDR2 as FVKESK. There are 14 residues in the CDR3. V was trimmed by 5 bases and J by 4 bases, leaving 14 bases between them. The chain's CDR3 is CASSSPGAPTEAFF. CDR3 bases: TGTGCCAGCAGCTCGCCAGGGGCGCCCACTGAAGCTTTCTTT.

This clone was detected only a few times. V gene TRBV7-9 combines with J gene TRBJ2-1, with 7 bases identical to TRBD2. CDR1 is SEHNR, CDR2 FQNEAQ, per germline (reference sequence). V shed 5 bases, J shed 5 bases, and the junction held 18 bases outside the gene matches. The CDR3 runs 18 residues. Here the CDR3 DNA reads TGTGCCAGCAGCGTACTCCCCGGGGGGACCTTTTCGAACAATGAGCAGTTCTTC. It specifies CASSVLPGGTFSNNEQFF.

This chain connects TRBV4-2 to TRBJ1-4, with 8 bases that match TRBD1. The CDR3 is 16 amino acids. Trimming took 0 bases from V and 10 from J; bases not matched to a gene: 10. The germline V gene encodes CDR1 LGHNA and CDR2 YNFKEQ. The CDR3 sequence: CASSQDRGQGAGKLFF. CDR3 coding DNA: TGTGCCAGCAGCCAAGATCGTGGACAGGGTGCGGGAAAACTGTTTTTT.

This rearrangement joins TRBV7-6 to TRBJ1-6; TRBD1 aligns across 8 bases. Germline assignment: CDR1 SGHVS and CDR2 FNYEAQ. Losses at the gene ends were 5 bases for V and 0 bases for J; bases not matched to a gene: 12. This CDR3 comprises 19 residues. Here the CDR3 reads CASSMLSGTGDSYNSPLHF. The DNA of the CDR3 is TGTGCCAGCAGCATGCTATCCGGGACAGGAGACTCCTATAATTCACCCCTCCACTTT.

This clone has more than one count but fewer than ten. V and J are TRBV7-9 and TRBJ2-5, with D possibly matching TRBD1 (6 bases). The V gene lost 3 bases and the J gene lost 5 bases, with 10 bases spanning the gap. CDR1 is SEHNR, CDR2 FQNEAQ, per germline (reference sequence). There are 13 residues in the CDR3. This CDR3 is CASSFKGEETQYF. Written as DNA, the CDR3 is TGTGCCAGCAGCTTTAAGGGGGAGGAGACCCAGTACTTC.